The text below deals with one TCR beta chain. Data came from immunoSEQ multiplex PCR; TCRdb stores just in-frame clones and leaves some out. Among some 140,000 clones listed, about 95% were seen once. This entry comes from a study of T cell changes during pregnancy in multiple sclerosis. This CDR3 spans 15 amino acids. V was cut by 3 bases and J by 4 bases, with 16 bases left in between. This receptor was identified in a female donor with multiple sclerosis, enrolled in a pregnancy study. The sample consisted of peripheral blood, taken after pregnancy. This chain uses TRBV23-1 with TRBJ2-7, with a tentative D call TRBD1 (5 bases). TRBV23-1 is flagged as an ORF with uncertain function. The CDR3 DNA reads as TGCGCCAGCAGTCAGCCCACAGGTTCTTGGTACGAGCAGTACTTC. Residues: CASSQPTGSWYEQYF.